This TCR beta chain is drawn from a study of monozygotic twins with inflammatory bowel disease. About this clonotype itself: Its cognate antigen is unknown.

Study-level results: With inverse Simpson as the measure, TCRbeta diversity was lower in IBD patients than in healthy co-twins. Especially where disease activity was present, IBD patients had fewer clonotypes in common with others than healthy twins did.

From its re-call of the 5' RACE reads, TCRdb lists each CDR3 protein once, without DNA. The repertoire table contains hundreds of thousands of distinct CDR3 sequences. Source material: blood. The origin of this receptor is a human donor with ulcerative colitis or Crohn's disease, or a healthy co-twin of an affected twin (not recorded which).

The CDR3 protein is CASSLALVGGPNNEQFF. The chain employs TRBV5-1 and TRBJ2-1; TCRdb returns TRBD1, unconfirmable since there is no DNA. CDR3 size: 17 residues. Germline assignment: CDR1 SGHRS and CDR2 YFSETQ.